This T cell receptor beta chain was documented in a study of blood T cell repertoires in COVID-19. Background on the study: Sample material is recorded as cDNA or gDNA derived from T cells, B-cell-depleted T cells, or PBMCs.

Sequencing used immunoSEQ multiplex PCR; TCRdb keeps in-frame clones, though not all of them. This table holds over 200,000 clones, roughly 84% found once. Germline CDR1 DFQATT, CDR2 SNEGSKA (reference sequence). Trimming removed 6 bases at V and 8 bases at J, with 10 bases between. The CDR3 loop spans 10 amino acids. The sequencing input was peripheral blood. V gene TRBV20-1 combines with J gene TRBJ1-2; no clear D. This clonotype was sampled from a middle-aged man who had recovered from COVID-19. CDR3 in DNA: TGCAGTGCATTAGCGGAGGGCTACACCTTC. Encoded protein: CSALAEGYTF.